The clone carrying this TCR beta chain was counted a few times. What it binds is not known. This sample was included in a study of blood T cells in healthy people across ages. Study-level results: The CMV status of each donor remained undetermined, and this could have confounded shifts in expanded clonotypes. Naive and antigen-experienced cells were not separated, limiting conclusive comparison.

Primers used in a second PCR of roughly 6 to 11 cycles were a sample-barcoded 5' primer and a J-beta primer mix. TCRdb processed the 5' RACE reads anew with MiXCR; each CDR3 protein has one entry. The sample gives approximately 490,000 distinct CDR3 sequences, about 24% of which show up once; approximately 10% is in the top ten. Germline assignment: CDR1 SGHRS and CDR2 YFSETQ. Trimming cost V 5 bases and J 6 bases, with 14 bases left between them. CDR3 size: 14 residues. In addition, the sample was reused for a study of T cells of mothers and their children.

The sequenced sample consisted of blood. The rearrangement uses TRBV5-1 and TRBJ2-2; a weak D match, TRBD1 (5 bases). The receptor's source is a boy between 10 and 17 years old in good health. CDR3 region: CASRADVRAGELFF. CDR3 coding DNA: TGCGCCAGCAGGGCGGACGTCAGGGCCGGGGAGCTGTTTTTT.